What follows is one T cell receptor beta chain and its context. What it recognizes is unknown. The source of the sample is a study of vaccination and CD4 T cells after COVID-19. Study-level background: Cellular stimulation was performed using overlapping spike peptides derived from SARS-CoV-2, HCoV-NL63, HCoV-OC43 and HCoV-229E.

The Oncomine TCR Beta short-read assay sequenced DNA from cultured CD4+ T cells. TCRdb reanalysed the PCR reads using MiXCR and keeps one entry per CDR3 protein. The sample lists 12,000 or so distinct CDR3 sequences; over 45% were seen once. CDR3 length: 14 residues. The germline V gene encodes CDR1 GTSNPN and CDR2 SVGIG (reference sequence). V was pared by 0 bases and J by 0 bases, with 8 bases between. Described treatment: approximately 9-day PBMC culture with coronavirus spike peptide pools or control peptides (ViraFEST assay). ViraFEST enlarged antigen-specific T cell populations with peptide pools and afterwards sequenced TCRs. Once cultured roughly 10 days, CD4+ T cells underwent isolation by negative selection.

Sequencing used CD4+ T cells from blood, cultured in vitro. This TCR was recovered from a human donor who had recovered from COVID-19. The V and J genes are TRBV30 and TRBJ1-1, with TRBD1 as a possible D gene (5 bases). CDR3 in DNA: TGTGCCTGGAGTGTCAAGGGGCTGAACACTGAAGCTTTCTTT. Residues: CAWSVKGLNTEAFF.